The entry below describes one T cell receptor beta chain. Its matching antigen is unknown. CDR1 is SGHDT and CDR2 is YYEEEE in the germline V gene. The CDR3 spans 16 residues. The trim removed 6 bases at V and 2 bases at J, leaving 8 bases unmatched. The method was immunoSEQ multiplex PCR; TCRdb's version includes in-frame clones alone and lacks a portion of them. The sample lists about 22,000 clones, 65% to 80% occurring once. This specimen comes from a study of PD-1 blockade in classical Hodgkin lymphoma. Study-wide context: Administration of nivolumab to patients was at 3 mg/kg intravenously every 2 weeks. Whole-study findings and limits: Those achieving complete response showed baseline diversity like newly diagnosed patients. Newly diagnosed patients had baseline TCR diversity that was reportedly lower than that of healthy donors. CD4+ but not CD8+ TCR diversity rose significantly by C4D1.

Time point specified: cycle 4 day 1 (C4D1), after more than five weeks of nivolumab. Patients all relapsed after autologous stem cell transplantation, and there was variation in brentuximab vedotin exposure. Magnetic negative selection was used to purify CD4+ T cells from thawed PBMCs. The rearrangement uses TRBV5-6 and TRBJ2-1; TRBD2 agrees at 10 bases. Sequenced here: CD4+ T cells from blood, sampled before the fourth cycle of nivolumab. This clonotype was sampled from a human donor with classical Hodgkin lymphoma. The CDR3 loop is CASTSGGVSTYNEQFF. The CDR3 DNA reads as TGTGCCAGCACCAGCGGGGGGGTGTCCACCTACAATGAGCAGTTCTTC. The entire variable domain, with the rest obtained from reference TRBV5-6 and TRBJ2-1, is as follows: DAGVTQSPTHLIKTRGQQVTLRCSPKSGHDTVSWYQQALGQGPQFIFQYYEEEERQRGNFPDRFSGHQFPNYSSELNVNALLLGDSALYLCASTSGGVSTYNEQFFGPGTRLTVL.